What follows are 15 T cell receptor beta chains derived from one specimen sequenced in a study of blood T cell repertoires in COVID-19. Sequencing used immunoSEQ multiplex PCR; TCRdb keeps in-frame clones, though not all of them. Among some 370,000 clones listed, around 90% were seen once. Sequenced sample: peripheral blood. The receptors here all came from a man younger than 35 with active or convalescent COVID-19.

The J gene is TRBJ2-1, the V gene TRBV3-1 (or the pseudogene TRBV3-2); 10 bases map to TRBD2. V shed 4 bases and J 2 bases; nucleotides not matched to a gene: 5. The CDR3 extends over 16 amino acids. Per germline, CDR1 LGHDT and CDR2 YNNKEL (reference sequence). The CDR3 region is CASSPSGREPYNEQFF. CDR3 bases: TGTGCCAGCAGCCCTAGCGGGAGAGAACCCTACAATGAGCAGTTCTTC.

DNA of the CDR3: TGTGCCTGGGCTAGGACTAGCGGGATAATTTATGAGCAGTTCTTC. Its protein is CAWARTSGIIYEQFF. The chain combines TRBV30 with TRBJ2-1; 12 bases align to TRBD2. This CDR3 region has 15 residues. J was trimmed by 8 bases and V by 5 bases; bases with no gene match: 10. CDR1 and CDR2 from the germline V gene are GTSNPN and SVGIG (reference sequence).

V is TRBV27 and J is TRBJ1-2; 7 bases line up with TRBD1. Germline V gene lookup returns CDR1 MNHEY and CDR2 SMNVEV (reference sequence). The CDR3 is 12 residues long. With 6 bases clipped from V and 7 bases from J, the junction kept 5 bases outside the gene matches. Here the CDR3 reads CASSPQGFGYTF. The CDR3 bases are TGTGCCAGCAGCCCACAGGGGTTTGGCTACACCTTC.

The chain has TRBV11-3 and TRBJ2-1, with 7 bases fitting TRBD1. This CDR3 has 15 amino acids. V gave up 6 bases and J gave up 8 bases; unmatched junction bases: 13. Per the germline V gene, CDR1 is SGHNT and CDR2 is YENEEA. CDR3 DNA: TGTGCCAGCAGTCCTAGGGGAGAGGGGGCCCATGAGCAGTTCTTC. The encoded protein is CASSPRGEGAHEQFF.

J is TRBJ2-5 and V is TRBV13; 10 nucleotides align to TRBD1. Germline values: CDR1 PRHDT, CDR2 FYEKMQ (reference sequence). The junction had 3 bases not matched to a gene; V was cut back by 0 bases and J by 5 bases. The CDR3 length is 15 residues. The CDR3: CASSLGTGGLETQYF. The CDR3 nucleotides are TGTGCCAGCAGCTTAGGGACAGGGGGCCTGGAGACCCAGTACTTC.

V gene TRBV2 combines with J gene TRBJ2-5; D is perhaps TRBD1 (5 bases). The germline V and J ends were trimmed by 2 bases and 1 base, with 11 bases remaining between them. CDR1 is SNHLY, CDR2 FYNNEI, per germline. The length of the CDR3 is 15 residues. The CDR3, as DNA: TGTGCCAGCAGTGAAAGCGTGACAGCCCAAGAGACCCAGTACTTC. This gives the protein CASSESVTAQETQYF.

The chain has TRBV27 and TRBJ2-7; TRBD2 aligns across 7 bases. Germline assignment: CDR1 MNHEY and CDR2 SMNVEV (reference sequence). The CDR3 sequence is 12 residues long. With V trimmed by 2 bases and J by 7 bases, 2 bases remained unmatched. The DNA of the CDR3 is TGTGCCAGCAGTTTACCGCGGGGGGAGCAGTACTTC. Its translation is CASSLPRGEQYF.

Comments on this clone: One junction end does not reproduce the germline sequence, and a read error may be involved. This chain joins TRBV9 and TRBJ2-6, with D possibly TRBD1 on 6 matching bases. Germline CDR1 is SGDLS and CDR2 is YYNGEE. The CDR3 has 14 amino acids. The CDR3 protein is CASSVEQGDNVLTF. The CDR3 bases are TGTGCCAGCAGCGTAGAACAGGGCGACAACGTGCTGACTTTC.

As concerns this clone: It is likely a read error: a sequence one base away is far more abundant. This chain joins TRBV2 and TRBJ1-1; tentatively, D is TRBD1 (5 bases). The CDR3 contains 12 residues. Germline V CDR1 and CDR2: SNHLY, FYNNEI. V was pared by 7 bases and J by 2 bases, with 8 bases between. The CDR3 nucleotides are TGTGCCAGCATCAGGGTTAACACTGAAGCTTTCTTT. The encoded protein is CASIRVNTEAFF.

This chain joins TRBV4-2 and TRBJ1-2; 7 positions match TRBD1. The CDR3 length is 17 residues. J gave up 1 base and V 1 base, and 9 bases lay outside the gene matches. Germline V CDR1 and CDR2: LGHNA, YNFKEQ. The CDR3 nucleotides read TGTGCCAGCAGCCAAGCCAACCCCAGGGGGAATAACTATGGCTACACCTTC. This encodes CASSQANPRGNNYGYTF.

This rearrangement joins TRBV7-8 to TRBJ1-5; TRBD1 matches at 8 bases. This CDR3 has 20 residues. Germline loops: CDR1 SGHVS, CDR2 FQNEAQ. V trimming: 1 base; J trimming: 2 bases; junction bases outside the gene matches: 16. The CDR3 loop reads CASSLVLTGDAFRGNQPQHF. The CDR3 region has the DNA TGTGCCAGCAGCTTAGTATTGACAGGGGATGCATTTAGGGGCAATCAGCCCCAGCATTTT. Based on the CDR3 plus reference TRBV7-8 and TRBJ1-5, the full variable domain is GAGVSQSPRYKVAKRGQDVALRCDPISGHVSLFWYQQALGQGPEFLTYFQNEAQLDKSGLPSDRFFAERPEGSVSTLKIQRTQQEDSAVYLCASSLVLTGDAFRGNQPQHFGDGTRLSIL.

Only a few counts were recorded for this clone. V gene TRBV27 combines with J gene TRBJ1-2, with D possibly TRBD1 on 6 matching bases. Per the germline V gene, CDR1 is MNHEY and CDR2 is SMNVEV (reference sequence). V gave up 6 bases and J gave up 5 bases, with 16 bases separating them. The CDR3 length is 14 residues. The CDR3 sequence: CASRSGGQLYGYTF. CDR3 sequence (DNA): TGTGCCAGCAGGAGTGGCGGACAGTTGTATGGCTACACCTTC.

This sequence joins TRBV6-2 or TRBV6-3 and TRBJ2-3; 7 nucleotides align to TRBD2. The junction had 3 bases not matched to a gene; V was cut back by 3 bases and J by 6 bases. CDR1 MNHEY and CDR2 SVGEGT come from the germline V gene. This CDR3 is 13 amino acids long. Here the CDR3 DNA reads TGTGCCAGCAGTTATGCGGGAGTGGATACGCAGTATTTT. Encoded protein: CASSYAGVDTQYF.

The rearrangement links TRBV27 to TRBJ2-7; D not certain. CDR1 and CDR2 from the germline V gene are MNHEY and SMNVEV (reference sequence). Trimming left V 3 bases short and J 1 base short, with 7 bases between. The CDR3 spans 13 residues. The CDR3 here is CASSFSGSYEQYF. The CDR3 DNA reads TGTGCCAGCAGTTTCTCAGGTTCCTACGAGCAGTACTTC.

This chain links TRBV2 with TRBJ2-1; 14 bases map to TRBD2. The length of the CDR3 is 15 residues. In germline, CDR1 is SNHLY, CDR2 FYNNEI. Germline trimming cut 8 bases from V and 8 bases from J; bases unmatched to any gene: 8. The CDR3 DNA is TGTGCCAGCTGGATAGGGACTAGCGGGAGTTATGAGCAGTTCTTC. This gives the protein CASWIGTSGSYEQFF.